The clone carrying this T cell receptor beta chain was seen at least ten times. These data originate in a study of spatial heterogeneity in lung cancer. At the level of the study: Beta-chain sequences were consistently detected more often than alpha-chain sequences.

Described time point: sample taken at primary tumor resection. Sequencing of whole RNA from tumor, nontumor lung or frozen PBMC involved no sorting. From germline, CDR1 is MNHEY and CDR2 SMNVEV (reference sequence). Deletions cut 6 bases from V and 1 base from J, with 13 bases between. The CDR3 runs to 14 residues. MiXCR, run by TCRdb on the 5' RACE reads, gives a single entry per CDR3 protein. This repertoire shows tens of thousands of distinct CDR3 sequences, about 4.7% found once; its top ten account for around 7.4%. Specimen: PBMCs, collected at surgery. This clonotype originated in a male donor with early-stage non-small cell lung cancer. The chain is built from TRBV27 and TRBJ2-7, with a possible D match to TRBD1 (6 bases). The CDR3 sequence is CASRNRARSYEQYF. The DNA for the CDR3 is TGTGCCAGCAGAAACAGGGCTAGGTCCTACGAGCAGTACTTC.